The T cell receptor (beta chain) described here comes from a study of low-dose radiotherapy and immunotherapy resistance in tumors (dated 2022 in TCRdb). At the level of the whole study: In Cohort 1, 0.5 Gy per fraction was delivered every 2 weeks, and a total PTV dose of 6.5 Gy was prescribed. Cohort 2 received 1 Gy per fraction every two weeks, with a total of 13 Gy over 26 weeks. Patients were given nivolumab as a 240 mg flat dose every two weeks and ipilimumab at 1 mg/kg every six weeks, with both drugs delivered intravenously. Intravenous cyclophosphamide at 200 mg/m2 was administered every two weeks, one day ahead of each radiation and immunotherapy administration. Aspirin 300 mg was taken orally once daily by patients for four cycles, starting on cycle 1 day 1. No randomization into treatment groups was done for the people taking part in the trial. Eight patients were included in the translational analysis, namely three from the first dose cohort plus the first five from the second dose cohort.

This clonotype was seen many times. Its antigen is not yet known. Nothing much larger sits one base from this clone, and base qualities are not available. The time point tag for this specimen amounts to: before trial treatment. Donors were enrolled in RACIN, a single-arm phase I dose-escalation trial in which nivolumab, ipilimumab, aspirin, low-dose cyclophosphamide and low-dose radiotherapy were combined. Patients with advanced, TIL-negative solid tumors were considered eligible. Sequencing was performed on an Illumina HiSeq 2500. To make first-strand cDNA, Superscript III was used along with a set of TRAV- and TRBV-specific primers so that both the TCRalpha and TCRbeta chains were covered. A roughly 19-cycle PCR with Phusion amplified the TCRs, pairing a constant-region primer with the adapter that was attached to the V primers. The isolated mRNA was amplified using the MessageAmp II aRNA Amplification Kit, with in vitro transcription performed for approximately 16 hours at 37 degrees C. mRNA for TCR sequencing was isolated with the Dynabeads mRNA DIRECT Purification Kit. Indexed Illumina adapters were added in a second 25-cycle Phusion PCR, and the resulting products were purified with AMPure XP beads. Per the original workflow: Custom Perl scripts were used to pool TCR sequences that encoded the same protein, to remove out-of-frame sequences, and to calculate the abundance of each clonotype. Any TCR sequence supported by only a single read was excluded from analysis. Among the metrics used to describe the repertoires were Shannon entropy, Gini index, clonality, richness, and the frequency of TCRs shared between repertoires. Through fastp at Q25 and MiXCR, TCRdb rebuilt clones from the public reads, retaining in-frame beta chains. Under each unique CDR3 protein, matching rows form one entry showing the most common genes and DNA. V and J calls and clone size were set by TCRdb, not the authors. In all, the sample holds tens of thousands of distinct CDR3 sequences, and 15% to 20% of those were seen once. The ten largest clones capture 2.5% to 3.5% of the sample.

This TCR came from a male donor with prostate cancer. Material: PBMCs, obtained before treatment.

The encoded CDR3 is CASKGTSGSYNEQFF. The nucleotides read TGTGCCAGCAAAGGGACTAGCGGCTCCTACAATGAGCAGTTCTTC. The rearrangement joined TRBV6-2 or TRBV6-3 to TRBJ2-1; 11 nucleotides in the junction match TRBD2. CDR1 and CDR2, per the germline V gene, are MNHEY and SVGEGT. Ends trimmed: V by 7 bases, J by 0 bases; bases unmatched to a gene: 2. Reading from cysteine to phenylalanine, the CDR3 counts 15 amino acids. The retained sequence is limited to the CDR3, 45 bases, with the frame set at the first base.